This T cell receptor beta chain was sequenced for a study of OX40 agonist ivuxolimab in advanced cancers. In terms of the full investigation: Ivuxolimab was an agonistic, fully human IgG2 monoclonal antibody directed against OX40 (CD134), a costimulatory receptor. Intravenous ivuxolimab was administered to patients every 2 weeks at six dose levels: 0.01, 0.1, 0.3, 1.5, 3 and 10 mg/kg. Of the approximately 50 dose-escalation patients, hepatocellular carcinoma was present in approximately 20, melanoma in roughly 15, renal cell carcinoma in 9 and head and neck cancer in 9. In the dose-escalation cohort, roughly 80% of patients were male, and the mean age was around 60 years, with a range of roughly 20 to 80. Patients were allowed to have had prior anti-PD-1, anti-PD-L1 or anti-CTLA-4 therapy, and around 40% of the dose-escalation patients had previously received checkpoint inhibitors. Three dose-escalation patients achieved partial responses, one with hepatocellular carcinoma and two with cutaneous melanoma. Peripheral TCRbeta sequencing aimed to test whether ivuxolimab altered TCR sequence diversity and caused clonal T-cell expansion. The paper describes the monotherapy dose-escalation part (N = 52 patients) of the phase I trial of ivuxolimab. What the authors observed across the whole study: Clonal expansion of both CD4+ and CD8+ blood T cells was observed from baseline to week 6 at doses 0.1 to 3.0 mg/kg. Low levels of normalized T-cell clonal expansion were also shown by some nonresponding patients. In the 0.1-3.0 mg/kg groups, partial responders had among the lowest normalized peripheral clonal expansion, particularly in CD8+ T cells. Which antigens the clonally expanded peripheral T cells were specific for was not determined. After ivuxolimab, more expanded clones were found on average in CD8+ T cells than in CD4+ T cells.

CDR1 and CDR2 are read off the germline V gene as MGHDK and SYGVNS. V is clipped by 6 bases and J by 4 bases, and the sequence between their germline boundaries is 15 bases long. The CDR3 numbers 15 residues from cysteine through phenylalanine. The only DNA kept is the CDR3, 45 bases in frame from the first base. Patients with a history of autoimmune disease or receiving systemic immunosuppression were excluded from the trial. In every dose cohort, peripheral blood was drawn for TCR sequencing at baseline, cycle 4 day 1, and cycle 7 day 1. The samples were taken from a phase I, first-in-human, multicenter, open-label dose-escalation trial of ivuxolimab. Adults with locally advanced or metastatic melanoma, renal cell, hepatocellular, or head and neck squamous cell carcinoma were enrolled in the trial. CD4+ and CD8+ T cells were sorted separately from peripheral blood before TCR sequencing. About this clone itself: Its antigen is not yet known. No qualities accompany the bases; no much larger clone lies one base away.

Genomic DNA was extracted from sorted cells for sequencing of the TCRbeta CDR3 region. The immunoSEQ Assay was used to sequence the TCRbeta CDR3 regions. This is the immuneACCESS table as TCRdb keeps it, with only in-frame sequences that have V and J called. A part of the clones is gone; compared with another copy, unresolved V genes explain less than half, and the rest is unexplained. This sample is represented by tens of thousands of clones; approximately 90% of them were singletons. The top ten constitute 9% to 15% of the sample. Sequenced material: CD4+ or CD8+ T cells sorted from blood, taken in a trial of the OX40 agonist ivuxolimab. The sequence is built from TRBV25-1 and TRBJ2-2; the D segment is perhaps TRBD1 or TRBD2, each sharing 7 matched bases. The sequence was collected from an adult with an advanced solid tumor such as melanoma, head and neck, liver or kidney cancer. Here the CDR3 is given as CASSGGTALTGELFF. The bases are TGTGCCAGCAGCGGGGGGACAGCTCTCACCGGGGAGCTGTTTTTT.